The source of this T cell receptor (beta chain) is a study of CD8 T cells in Susac syndrome. Germline V CDR1 and CDR2: KGHSH, LQKENI. The CDR3 extends over 13 amino acids. The trim removed 3 bases at V and 4 bases at J, leaving 3 bases unmatched. This clonotype was recorded once. The RNA input was roughly 0.45 to 1 ug, and it was reverse transcribed with random hexamers. TCRdb itself ran the immunoSEQ multiplex PCR reads through MiXCR, one entry per CDR3 protein. The sample lists approximately 77,000 distinct CDR3 sequences; just over 90% were seen once. The receptor comes from a human donor with Susac syndrome. This chain connects TRBV18 to TRBJ2-7; 7 nucleotides agree with TRBD1. Sequenced input: CD4+ T cells from PBMCs. The CDR3 DNA sequence: TGTGCCAGCTCACCCCAGACAGGGTACGAGCAGTACTTC. The encoded protein is CASSPQTGYEQYF.